This entry features one T cell receptor (beta chain) sequence. Relying on iRepertoire HTBI primers and Arm-PCR of CDR3 regions, the team built TCR beta libraries. TCRdb recomputed calls from the multiplex PCR reads with MiXCR, one row per CDR3 protein. The sample contains 250,000 to 400,000 distinct CDR3 sequences, roughly 18% of which appear only once. These data belong to a study of regulatory T cells in long-lasting Graves disease. Study details: For a period under 3 months, newly diagnosed Graves' patients had taken antithyroid drugs.

Time point reported: newly diagnosed GD, antithyroid drugs for less than 3 months. Extracted RNA from PBMCs served as the source of the TCR library. American Thyroid Association guidelines served as the basis for diagnosing Graves' disease. This clonotype was obtained from a female donor with Graves disease. This sample comprised peripheral blood mononuclear cells (PBMCs), obtained at new diagnosis, from a patient treated with antithyroid drugs.

CDR3 loop: CASSQERVGEGSWNTEQYF. Here the CDR3 DNA reads TGCGCCAGCAGCCAAGAGAGGGTGGGAGAGGGCTCTTGGAACACCGAGCAGTACTTC. J is TRBJ2-7 and V is TRBV4-1, with D perhaps matching TRBD2 (5 bases). The CDR3 totals 19 residues. Trimming cost V 0 bases and J 6 bases, with 27 bases left between them. CDR1 and CDR2 from the germline V gene are MGHRA and YSYEKL.